These 10 T cell receptor beta chains share one sample of origin, sequenced in a study of blood T cell repertoires in COVID-19. The repertoire was sequenced with immunoSEQ multiplex PCR; TCRdb's copy has only in-frame clones and lacks some. The data hold around 230,000 clones, with 81% observed a single time. The sequencing input was peripheral blood. The source is a woman at least 80 years old with acute or convalescent COVID-19.

The genes are TRBV4-2 and TRBJ1-3; D not resolved. The length of the CDR3 is 15 residues. Per germline, CDR1 LGHNA and CDR2 YNFKEQ. Trimming removed 0 bases from V and 0 bases from J, with 6 bases in between. The CDR3 DNA reads as TGTGCCAGCAGCCAAGAGACAAACTCTGGAAACACCATATATTTT. This sequence encodes CASSQETNSGNTIYF.

On this clone itself: This specimen includes other DNA sequences encoding the same CDR3. The V gene is TRBV19, the J gene TRBJ1-5, with D possibly matching TRBD1 (6 bases). Germline V gene sequence: CDR1 LNHDA, CDR2 SQIVND (reference sequence). V lost 4 bases to trimming and J lost 0 bases, with 10 bases between them. The CDR3 is 15 residues long. This CDR3 is CASSTTGYSNQPQHF. CDR3 sequence (DNA): TGTGCCAGTAGTACGACAGGTTATAGCAATCAGCCCCAGCATTTT.

This clone came up once. This chain connects TRBV3-1 (or the pseudogene TRBV3-2) to TRBJ1-1, with 8 bases fitting TRBD1. The CDR3 contains 15 residues. Germline V gives CDR1 LGHDT, CDR2 YNNKEL (reference sequence). After removal of 5 bases from V and 0 bases from J, the junction contained 5 bases not matched to a gene. CDR3 sequence reads: CASSRTGPMNTEAFF. DNA of the CDR3: TGTGCCAGCAGCAGGACAGGGCCCATGAACACTGAAGCTTTCTTT.

The rearrangement links TRBV19 to TRBJ2-5, with 8 bases identical to TRBD1. This CDR3 has 15 amino acids. The junction had 11 bases not matched to a gene; V was cut back by 7 bases and J by 4 bases. The germline CDR1 and CDR2 sequences are LNHDA and SQIVND (reference sequence). The CDR3 DNA reads TGTGCCAGTACCCCCCGGGCAGGGGGCGTAGAGACCCAGTACTTC. It encodes CASTPRAGGVETQYF.

The chain joins TRBV7-2 to TRBJ1-1, with D possibly TRBD1 on 6 matching bases. The CDR3 runs 14 residues. Germline loops: CDR1 SGHTA, CDR2 FQGNSA. V lost 5 bases, J lost 5 bases, and 15 bases lay in between. The CDR3 sequence is CASSPTGFGTEAFF. DNA of the CDR3: TGTGCCAGCAGCCCAACAGGGTTTGGTACTGAAGCTTTCTTT.

The J gene is TRBJ2-3, the V gene TRBV24-1; maybe TRBD1 (5 bases). The CDR3 is 16 residues long. From germline, CDR1 is KGHDR and CDR2 SFDVKD. The V gene lost 5 bases and the J gene lost 2 bases, with 16 bases spanning the gap. CDR3 residues: CATSGGLAIPTDTQYF. DNA for the CDR3: TGTGCCACCAGTGGGGGCTTGGCGATCCCCACAGATACGCAGTATTTT.

The rearrangement joins TRBV4-1 to TRBJ1-5; D is undetermined. Germline lookup yields CDR1 MGHRA and CDR2 YSYEKL. Between the trimmed V and J ends, which lost 0 bases and 0 bases, there was a span of 12 bases. This CDR3 contains 17 residues. For the CDR3, the DNA is TGCGCCAGCAGCCAAGAAGCGGAAGAATATAGCAATCAGCCCCAGCATTTT. Protein sequence: CASSQEAEEYSNQPQHF.

The rearrangement links TRBV7-9 to TRBJ1-2, with 7 positions matching TRBD1. J was trimmed by 0 bases and V by 5 bases; bases with no gene match: 6. CDR3 length: 15 amino acids. The germline gives CDR1 SEHNR, CDR2 FQNEAQ (reference sequence). DNA of the CDR3: TGTGCCAGCAGCACGGGACAGCCATCTAACTATGGCTACACCTTC. Translated: CASSTGQPSNYGYTF.

The chain uses TRBV4-1 and TRBJ2-6; D might be TRBD1 (6 bases). V was clipped by 4 bases and J by 0 bases, with 19 bases between them. The CDR3 is 19 amino acids. Germline V lookup: CDR1 MGHRA, CDR2 YSYEKL. As DNA, the CDR3 is TGCGCCAGCAGCCGTGTCGAGGGGACAATATTCTCTGGGGCCAACGTCCTGACTTTC. Translation: CASSRVEGTIFSGANVLTF.

V gene TRBV2 combines with J gene TRBJ1-5, with 7 bases that match TRBD1. J was trimmed by 5 bases and V by 8 bases; bases with no gene match: 6. The CDR3 consists of 13 residues. Germline-derived CDR1 and CDR2 are SNHLY and FYNNEI. CDR3 DNA: TGTGCCAGCGAGGGGGCAGGGGATCAGCCCCAGCATTTT. Translated, it gives CASEGAGDQPQHF.